This record looks at one T cell receptor beta chain sequence and its context. What it binds is unknown. This sample was taken from a study of Ad26.COV2.S vaccination and SARS-CoV-2 variants. Points from the study as a whole: Breadth and depth estimates from TCRs may understate total T cell responses. Breadth, reportedly substantial, characterized the spike-specific CD8+ and CD4+ T cell responses after vaccination. Ad26.COV2.S recipients had broader spike-specific TCRs (P = 0.0014).

Some clones are missing from TCRdb's copy, which holds only in-frame ones; the method was immunoSEQ multiplex PCR. In the table there are approximately 140,000 clones, 70% to 90% of which are singletons. This TCR derives from a human donor who had recovered from COVID-19. This sample comprised peripheral blood, obtained after recovery from COVID-19.

CDR3 in DNA: TGTGCCAGCAGCTCCCTTATGAACACTGAAGCTTTCTTT. Its protein is CASSSLMNTEAFF. The chain links TRBV11-2 to TRBJ1-1, with unresolved D. The CDR3 covers 13 residues. Trimming pared 4 bases from V and 0 bases from J, leaving 6 bases between. Germline V gene lookup returns CDR1 SGHAT and CDR2 FQNNGV. The full variable domain, its missing parts supplied by reference TRBV11-2 and TRBJ1-1, is EAGVAQSPRYKIIEKRQSVAFWCNPISGHATLYWYQQILGQGPKLLIQFQNNGVVDDSQLPKDRFSAERLKGVDSTLKIQPAKLEDSAVYLCASSSLMNTEAFFGQGTRLTVV.